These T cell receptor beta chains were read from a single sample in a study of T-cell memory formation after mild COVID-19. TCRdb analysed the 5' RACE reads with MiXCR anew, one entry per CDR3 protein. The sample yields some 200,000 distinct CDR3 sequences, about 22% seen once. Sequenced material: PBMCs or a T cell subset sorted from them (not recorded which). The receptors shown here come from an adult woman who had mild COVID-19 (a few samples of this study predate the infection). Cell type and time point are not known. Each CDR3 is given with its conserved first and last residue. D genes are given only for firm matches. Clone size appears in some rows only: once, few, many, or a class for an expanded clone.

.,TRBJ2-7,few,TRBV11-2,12,TGTGCCAGCATGGGTACGGCCTACGAGCAGTACTTC,CASMGTAYEQYF
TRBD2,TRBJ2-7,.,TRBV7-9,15,TGTGCCAGCAGCCCGTTAGCGGGAGTCTCCTACGAGCAGTACTTC,CASSPLAGVSYEQYF
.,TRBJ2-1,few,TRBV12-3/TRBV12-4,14,TGTGCCAGCAGAAGACCGGGGACCCACAATGAGCAGTTCTTC,CASRRPGTHNEQFF
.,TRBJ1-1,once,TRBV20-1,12,TGCACCCTCCCGGTCTGGAACACTGAAGCTTTCTTT,CTLPVWNTEAFF
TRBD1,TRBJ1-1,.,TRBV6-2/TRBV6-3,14,TGTGCCAGCAGTTACTCGTATCCCGGGACAGGGTGCATCTTT,CASSYSYPGTGCIF
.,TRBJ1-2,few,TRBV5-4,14,TGTGCCAGCAGCTTTGGACAGACGAACTATGGCTACACCTTC,CASSFGQTNYGYTF
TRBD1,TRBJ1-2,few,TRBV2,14,TGTGCCAGCAGTGTAAGAGGGGGCAACTATGGCTACACCTTC,CASSVRGGNYGYTF
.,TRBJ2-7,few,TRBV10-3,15,TGTGCCATCAGTGAGCCTGATCGGGAAGCCTACGAGCAGTACTTC,CAISEPDREAYEQYF
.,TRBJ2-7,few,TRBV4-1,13,TGCGCCAGCAGCCACGGGACTGACTACGAGCAGTACTTC,CASSHGTDYEQYF
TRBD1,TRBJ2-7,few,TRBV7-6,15,TGTGCCAGCAGCCCAGGACAGGGCAGTTTCTACGAGCAGTACTTC,CASSPGQGSFYEQYF
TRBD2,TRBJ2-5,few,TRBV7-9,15,TGTGCCAGCAGCCCAAGCGGGGGGGCCATGGAGACCCAGTACTTC,CASSPSGGAMETQYF
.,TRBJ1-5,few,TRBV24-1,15,TGTGCCACCAGTGAGAAGGGAGTTTTGGGGCAGCCCCAGCATTTT,CATSEKGVLGQPQHF